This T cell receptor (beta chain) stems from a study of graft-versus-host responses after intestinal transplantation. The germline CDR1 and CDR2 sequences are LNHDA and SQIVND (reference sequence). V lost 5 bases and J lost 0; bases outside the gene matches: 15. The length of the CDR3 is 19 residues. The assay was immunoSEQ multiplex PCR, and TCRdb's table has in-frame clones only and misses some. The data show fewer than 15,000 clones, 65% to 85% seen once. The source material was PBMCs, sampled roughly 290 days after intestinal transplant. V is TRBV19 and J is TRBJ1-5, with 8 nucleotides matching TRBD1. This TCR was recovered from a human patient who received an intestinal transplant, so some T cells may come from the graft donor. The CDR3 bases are TGTGCCAGTAGTGATTCGCAGGGGGCAATCACTCATAGCAATCAGCCCCAGCATTTT. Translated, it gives CASSDSQGAITHSNQPQHF.